Following are 19 T cell receptor beta chains from one sample sequenced in a study of T cell responses to AZD1222 COVID-19 vaccine. Method: immunoSEQ multiplex PCR; TCRdb's copy keeps in-frame clones and lacks some. This repertoire shows some 150,000 clones, 80% to 90% found once; its top ten account for just over 9%. The sample was peripheral blood, taken 28 days after the second AZD1222 dose. These receptors were taken from an adult who received the AZD1222 COVID-19 vaccine.

The V gene is TRBV7-9, the J gene TRBJ2-5; D is unresolved. The CDR3 covers 13 residues. The V end was cut by 2 bases, the J end by 3 bases, with 7 bases between. Germline values: CDR1 SEHNR, CDR2 FQNEAQ (reference sequence). The CDR3 is CASSLSVKETQYF. The DNA for the CDR3 is TGTGCCAGCAGCTTATCGGTCAAAGAGACCCAGTACTTC.

This clone turned up a few times. The chain is built from TRBV11-2 and TRBJ1-3, with TRBD1 as a possible D gene (6 bases). Germline CDR1 is SGHAT and CDR2 is FQNNGV. The CDR3 is 12 residues long. Trimming stripped 3 bases from V and 8 bases from J, with 8 bases between. DNA for the CDR3: TGTGCCAGCAGCTTCAACAGGGACACCATATATTTT. It is translated as CASSFNRDTIYF. Variable domain in full (rest from reference TRBV11-2 and TRBJ1-3): EAGVAQSPRYKIIEKRQSVAFWCNPISGHATLYWYQQILGQGPKLLIQFQNNGVVDDSQLPKDRFSAERLKGVDSTLKIQPAKLEDSAVYLCASSFNRDTIYFGEGSWLTVV.

The genes are TRBV7-2 and TRBJ1-5; no clear D gene. The CDR3 is 14 residues long. The germline gives CDR1 SGHTA, CDR2 FQGNSA. V lost 1 base and J lost 5, with 9 bases in between. The CDR3 sequence is CASSLDRAYQPQHF. CDR3 DNA: TGTGCCAGCAGCTTAGATAGGGCCTATCAGCCCCAGCATTTT.

V gene TRBV7-2 combines with J gene TRBJ1-5; D might be TRBD1 (6 bases). CDR3 length: 14 amino acids. V lost 4 bases to trimming and J lost 2 bases, with 9 bases between them. Germline CDR1 SGHTA, CDR2 FQGNSA. The CDR3, as DNA: TGTGCCAGCAGCTCCTACAGGGGCAATCAGCCCCAGCATTTT. This sequence encodes CASSSYRGNQPQHF.

This chain uses TRBV27 with TRBJ2-5; D unclear. The CDR3 length is 14 residues. From germline, CDR1 is MNHEY and CDR2 SMNVEV (reference sequence). The V end lost 3 bases, the J end lost 2 bases, and 10 bases lay between the germline ends. In DNA, the CDR3 is TGTGCCAGCAGTTTCTTGTCGGCGCAAGAGACCCAGTACTTC. It encodes CASSFLSAQETQYF.

The J gene is TRBJ1-1, the V gene TRBV5-4; possibly TRBD1 for D (6 bases). The germline V and J ends were trimmed by 4 bases and 5 bases, with 24 bases remaining between them. Germline CDR1 reads SGHNT; CDR2 reads YYREEE (reference sequence). The CDR3 contains 17 residues. The CDR3 is CASSPIGGGRGFTEAFF. In DNA form, the CDR3 reads TGTGCCAGCAGCCCAATCGGAGGGGGTCGAGGTTTTACTGAAGCTTTCTTT.

The chain joins TRBV18 to TRBJ2-5; perhaps TRBD2 as D (6 bases). Trimming left V 6 bases short and J 4 bases short, with 15 bases between. The CDR3 covers 14 residues. Germline CDR1 and CDR2: KGHSH and LQKENI. The CDR3 sequence: CASSPTSVGETQYF. The DNA of the CDR3 is TGTGCCAGCTCGCCGACTAGTGTGGGAGAGACCCAGTACTTC.

Comments on this clone: One end of the junction does not line up with germline, which may come from a read error. J is TRBJ2-1 and V is TRBV2; weak D call: TRBD2 (6 bases). CDR1 SNHLY and CDR2 FYNNEI come from the germline V gene. The length of the CDR3 is 13 residues. CDR3 residues: CASSEERLARHLF. For the CDR3, the DNA is TGTGCCAGCAGTGAAGAAAGGCTAGCGAGGCACCTCTTC.

The V and J genes are TRBV7-2 and TRBJ2-7; D remains unclear. Looked up from germline, CDR1 is SGHTA and CDR2 is FQGNSA. V dropped 6 bases and J dropped 3 bases, with 6 bases sitting between them. There are 11 residues in the CDR3. CDR3 loop: CASSFFYEQYF. CDR3 in DNA: TGTGCCAGCAGTTTCTTCTACGAGCAGTACTTC.

This chain links TRBV11-3 with TRBJ2-1; 10 bases match TRBD2. This CDR3 has 17 amino acids. CDR1 is SGHNT and CDR2 is YENEEA in the germline V gene. Trimming cost V 0 bases and J 4 bases; bases outside gene matches: 6. CDR3 sequence (DNA): TGTGCCAGCAGCTTAGAAAGCGGGAGGGCCCTTTACAATGAGCAGTTCTTC. It codes for CASSLESGRALYNEQFF.

The chain carries TRBV6-5 and TRBJ2-1; D is possibly TRBD2 (5 bases). Per the germline V gene, CDR1 is MNHEY and CDR2 is SVGAGI. Trimming left V 5 bases short and J 0 bases short, with 11 bases between. The CDR3 length is 15 residues. CDR3 sequence reads: CASSLADSSYNEQFF. Here the CDR3 DNA reads TGTGCCAGCAGTCTAGCTGATAGCTCCTACAATGAGCAGTTCTTC.

The chain employs TRBV4-1 and TRBJ2-2; TRBD2 aligns across 8 bases. This CDR3 has 17 amino acids. The germline CDR1 and CDR2 sequences are MGHRA and YSYEKL. Losses at the gene ends were 4 bases for V and 8 bases for J; bases not matched to a gene: 15. The CDR3 protein is CASSPIKPGLGLGELFF. CDR3 DNA: TGCGCCAGCAGCCCTATTAAACCGGGACTAGGGTTGGGGGAGCTGTTTTTT.

This chain connects TRBV14 to TRBJ2-1, with D possibly matching TRBD1 (6 bases). V gave up 5 bases and J gave up 2 bases, with 7 bases separating them. Germline assignment: CDR1 SGHDN and CDR2 FVKESK. The CDR3 totals 13 residues. The CDR3: CASSSGAYNEQFF. CDR3 nucleotide sequence: TGTGCCAGCAGCTCAGGGGCCTACAATGAGCAGTTCTTC.

J is TRBJ2-1 and V is TRBV11-2; D unresolved. Trimming took off 4 bases at V and 4 bases at J, with 14 bases between the two ends. There are 15 residues in the CDR3. CDR1 SGHAT and CDR2 FQNNGV come from the germline V gene. The CDR3, as DNA: TGTGCCAGCAGCTACTCGGTGGGCGTTTACAATGAGCAGTTCTTC. This sequence encodes CASSYSVGVYNEQFF.

This chain connects TRBV29-1 to TRBJ2-3, with D unresolved. The CDR3 loop spans 15 amino acids. With 6 bases removed from V and 3 bases from J, the gap between germline ends came to 19 bases. Germline V lookup: CDR1 SQVTM, CDR2 ANQGSEA. The CDR3 reads CSVWMGGTGTDTQYF. The CDR3, as DNA: TGCAGCGTATGGATGGGCGGAACCGGGACAGATACGCAGTATTTT.

The CDR3 protein is CASSLEGSSGYTF. The CDR3 nucleotides are TGCGCCAGCAGCTTAGAGGGTTCAAGCGGCTACACCTTC. J is TRBJ1-2 and V is TRBV5-1, with no clear D. Trimming stripped 2 bases from V and 8 bases from J, with 13 bases between. Germline V lookup: CDR1 SGHRS, CDR2 YFSETQ. The CDR3 totals 13 residues.

The gene calls are TRBV14 and TRBJ1-4; TRBD1 matches 7 bases. After removal of 0 bases from V and 10 bases from J, the junction contained 11 bases not matched to a gene. This CDR3 has 16 residues. CDR1 is SGHDN, CDR2 FVKESK, per germline. CDR3 protein: CASSQDLAGGYGKLFF. CDR3 in DNA: TGTGCCAGCAGCCAAGATTTGGCAGGGGGTTATGGAAAACTGTTTTTT.

The rearrangement joins TRBV27 to TRBJ2-2; a possible D gene is TRBD2 (5 bases). Trimming pared 5 bases from V and 2 bases from J, leaving 12 bases between. Germline-derived CDR1 and CDR2 are MNHEY and SMNVEV (reference sequence). The CDR3 is 15 amino acids. The CDR3 nucleotides read TGTGCCAGCAGTCTACTGACGGGAAACACCGGGGAGCTGTTTTTT. Amino acid sequence: CASSLLTGNTGELFF.

The gene calls are TRBV6-1 and TRBJ1-4; no clear D. V was shortened by 4 bases and J by 5 bases, with 11 bases between the two germline ends. The CDR3 is 14 amino acids. Germline V gene lookup returns CDR1 MNHNS and CDR2 SASEGT. In nucleotides, the CDR3 is TGTGCCAGCAGTGGGCGGGAAGGAAATGAAAAACTGTTTTTT. Its protein product is CASSGREGNEKLFF.